This T cell receptor (beta chain) stems from a study of blood T cell repertoires in COVID-19. TCRdb's copy holds only in-frame clones and misses some; the assay was immunoSEQ multiplex PCR. The data contain about 94,000 clones, 75% to 90% of them seen just once; the ten biggest clones take up around a fifth. This receptor was identified in a human donor in a cohort sampled during active COVID-19. Input material: peripheral blood.

The CDR3 DNA sequence: TGTGCCAGCATGCGGATCACAGGGTCTGGGGCCAACGTCCTGACTTTC. Amino acid sequence: CASMRITGSGANVLTF. The chain combines TRBV3-1 (or the pseudogene TRBV3-2) with TRBJ2-6; possibly TRBD1 for D (6 bases). V gave up 7 bases and J gave up 1 base, with 14 bases separating them. The germline V gene has CDR1 LGHDT and CDR2 YNNKEL (reference sequence). CDR3 size: 16 residues.